Presented here are 21 T cell receptor beta chains from one specimen sequenced in a study of CD8+CD57+ T cells in acquired aplastic anemia. Only patients with CD8+CD57+ cell expansion on flow cytometry were chosen for sequencing. Genomic DNA constituted the template upon which TCR beta VDJ and CDR3 profiling was performed. TCRdb reprocessed the reads with MiXCR, giving one entry per CDR3 protein. The sample lists about half a million distinct CDR3 sequences; less than 35% were seen once. The sample was sorted CD4+, CD8+, or CD8+CD57+ T cells (not recorded which) from PBMCs. All receptors come from a human donor with aplastic anemia.

This clonotype was counted a few times. This chain connects TRBV4-2 to TRBJ2-2; weak D call: TRBD2 (6 bases). The V and J ends lost 2 bases and 6 bases respectively, with 19 bases between them. CDR3 size: 17 residues. Germline V gene sequence: CDR1 LGHNA, CDR2 YNFKEQ. CDR3 bases: TGTGCCAGCAGCCAACCCATCGGCGGGGTCGTTCCCGGGGAGCTGTTTTTT. It yields the protein CASSQPIGGVVPGELFF.

This clonotype was counted many times. The CDR3 DNA follows: TGTGCCAGCAGCAACCGGGACGGCAATCAGCCCCAGCATTTT. It is translated as CASSNRDGNQPQHF. This chain connects TRBV7-9 to TRBJ1-5; tentative D call: TRBD1 (5 bases). The CDR3 has 14 residues. CDR1 is SEHNR, CDR2 FQNEAQ, per germline (reference sequence). The V gene lost 5 bases and the J gene lost 2 bases, with 10 bases spanning the gap.

This chain uses TRBV11-2 with TRBJ1-6, with D perhaps TRBD1 (6 bases). The length of the CDR3 is 17 residues. Germline V gene sequence: CDR1 SGHAT, CDR2 FQNNGV. Trimming removed 0 bases from V and 10 bases from J, with 19 bases in between. The CDR3 loop reads CASSLDLGGVGDSPLHF. The CDR3 DNA is TGTGCCAGCAGCTTAGATCTAGGGGGGGTGGGGGACTCACCCCTCCACTTT.

About this clonotype: Being one base from a much bigger clone, this may be a read error. The CDR3 does not end in the conserved phenylalanine or tryptophan, so this is likely a read error. V gene TRBV7-2 combines with J gene TRBJ2-7; D might be TRBD1 (6 bases). The germline gives CDR1 SGHTA, CDR2 FQGNSA. The CDR3 totals 14 residues. V lost 5 bases and J 3 bases, leaving 14 bases between the germline ends. CDR3 nucleotide sequence: TGTGCCAGCAGCCAGACAGGTTTTCTCTACGAGCAGTACCTC. The encoded protein is CASSQTGFLYEQYL.

This clonotype has at least ten counts. The genes are TRBV27 and TRBJ1-2, with 7 bases aligning to TRBD1. CDR1 MNHEY and CDR2 SMNVEV come from the germline V gene (reference sequence). The J segment lost 3 bases and the V segment lost 6 bases, leaving 4 bases of the junction unmatched. The CDR3 loop spans 13 amino acids. CDR3 residues: CASSQGQHYGYTF. The DNA of the CDR3 is TGTGCCAGCAGCCAGGGACAGCACTATGGCTACACCTTC.

This clonotype has ten or more counts. The rearrangement uses TRBV6-1 and TRBJ1-2; 7 nucleotides align to TRBD1. With V trimmed by 8 bases and J by 7 bases, 10 bases remained unmatched. The germline CDR1 and CDR2 sequences are MNHNS and SASEGT. There are 13 residues in the CDR3. CDR3: CASFRQGDGGYTF. The CDR3 bases are TGTGCCAGCTTCAGACAGGGAGACGGTGGCTACACCTTC.

The rearrangement uses TRBV4-1 and TRBJ2-6, with D unresolved. Trimming shortened V by 0 bases and J by 1 base, and 7 bases separated the two germline ends. The CDR3 contains 16 residues. The V gene's germline CDR1 is MGHRA and CDR2 YSYEKL. For the CDR3, the DNA is TGCGCCAGCAGCCAAGATGAGAGGTCTGGGGCCAACGTCCTGACTTTC. Translating it yields CASSQDERSGANVLTF.

This clonotype was recorded only once. The chain carries TRBV25-1 and TRBJ1-1; the D is unclear. The ends were cut back, 8 bases at V and 0 bases at J, with 19 bases in the middle. The CDR3 is 16 residues long. Germline loops: CDR1 MGHDK, CDR2 SYGVNS. The CDR3 DNA reads TGTGCCAGCGGTTTAACGCACCTAACTATGAACACTGAAGCTTTCTTT. Protein product: CASGLTHLTMNTEAFF.

Note on this clonotype: This may arise from a read error, as a much more abundant clone is one base away. The CDR3 DNA reads TGTGCCAGCGGTAGGGTGGTTGAGACAGATACGCAGTATTTT. Its translation is CASGRVVETDTQYF. J is TRBJ2-3 and V is TRBV7-9; D remains ambiguous. The CDR3 runs 14 residues. Trimming removed 8 bases at V and 3 bases at J, with 15 bases between. Germline CDR1 is SEHNR and CDR2 is FQNEAQ (reference sequence).

The chain employs TRBV11-2 and TRBJ1-1; D might be TRBD1 (5 bases). CDR3 length equals 15 residues. The V and J ends lost 4 bases and 4 bases respectively, with 16 bases between them. Germline values: CDR1 SGHAT, CDR2 FQNNGV. CDR3 amino acids: CASSSPRGKGTEAFF. In DNA form, the CDR3 reads TGTGCCAGCAGCTCCCCGAGGGGCAAGGGCACTGAAGCTTTCTTT. Supplemented by reference TRBV11-2 and TRBJ1-1, the full variable domain reads EAGVAQSPRYKIIEKRQSVAFWCNPISGHATLYWYQQILGQGPKLLIQFQNNGVVDDSQLPKDRFSAERLKGVDSTLKIQPAKLEDSAVYLCASSSPRGKGTEAFFGQGTRLTVV.

This chain connects TRBV2 to TRBJ2-2, with unresolved D. The germline CDR1 and CDR2 sequences are SNHLY and FYNNEI. V shed 5 bases and J shed 1 base, with 8 bases lying between them. CDR3 length equals 14 residues. For the CDR3, the DNA is TGTGCCAGCAGTCGTAGCCTGAACACCGGGGAGCTGTTTTTT. Its protein product is CASSRSLNTGELFF.

This clonotype was recorded only once. This chain uses TRBV10-1 with TRBJ1-2; D may be TRBD1 (5 bases). The CDR3 extends over 14 amino acids. The V end was cut by 0 bases, the J end by 8 bases, with 13 bases between. Germline CDR1 and CDR2: WNHNN and SYGVQD (reference sequence). The CDR3 sequence is CASSESAGGNGYTF. For the CDR3, the DNA is TGCGCCAGCAGTGAGTCTGCTGGGGGAAACGGCTACACCTTC.

This clonotype was counted only a few times. The CDR3 loop reads CASMLEPSSYNSPLHF. Written as DNA, the CDR3 is TGTGCCAGTATGTTAGAGCCTAGCTCCTATAATTCACCCCTCCACTTT. J is TRBJ1-6 and V is TRBV19; D uncertain. Germline lookup yields CDR1 LNHDA and CDR2 SQIVND (reference sequence). The CDR3 loop spans 16 amino acids. V was pared by 7 bases and J by 0 bases, with 13 bases between.

This sequence joins TRBV10-3 and TRBJ1-6; 9 bases match TRBD1. Trimming at V came to 10 bases and at J to 5 bases, leaving 15 bases not matched to a gene. Germline V gene sequence: CDR1 ENHRY, CDR2 SYGVKD. This CDR3 has 17 residues. CDR3 coding DNA: TGTGCCACTCGCGAGGGACAGGGAATGGGCGATAATTCACCCCTCCACTTT. This gives the protein CATREGQGMGDNSPLHF.

The rearrangement uses TRBV30 and TRBJ1-3; 8 positions match TRBD1. Looked up from germline, CDR1 is GTSNPN and CDR2 is SVGIG (reference sequence). This CDR3 has 18 residues. With V trimmed by 0 bases and J by 1 base, 11 bases remained unmatched. The CDR3 DNA follows: TGTGCCTGGAGTGTAATGGGCAGGGGGCAGATATCTGGAAACACCATATATTTT. Its translation: CAWSVMGRGQISGNTIYF.

This clonotype was found many times. The genes are TRBV24-1 and TRBJ2-1; maybe TRBD1 (6 bases). Trimming removed 6 bases from V and 4 bases from J, with 12 bases in between. The CDR3 length is 14 residues. Germline V gene lookup returns CDR1 KGHDR and CDR2 SFDVKD. The CDR3 is CATSLGQIYNEQFF. The CDR3 DNA reads as TGTGCCACCAGTCTGGGACAAATTTACAATGAGCAGTTCTTC.

Only a few counts were recorded for this clonotype. This rearrangement joins TRBV7-9 to TRBJ2-1; perhaps D is TRBD1 or TRBD2 (5 bases each). This CDR3 comprises 13 residues. Germline V CDR1 and CDR2: SEHNR, FQNEAQ (reference sequence). V lost 1 base and J 9 bases, leaving 10 bases between the germline ends. CDR3 nucleotide sequence: TGTGCCAGCAGCTTAGTTGGTGGGACTGAGCAGTTCTTC. Translated, it gives CASSLVGGTEQFF.

The table lists this clonotype with many counts. The chain recombines TRBV2 with TRBJ1-6; 7 bases map to TRBD1. V was clipped by 5 bases and J by 7 bases; unmatched bases: 8. Looked up from germline, CDR1 is SNHLY and CDR2 is FYNNEI. This CDR3 has 15 amino acids. CDR3 region: CASSPEAGGNSPLHF. The CDR3 coding sequence is TGTGCCAGCAGTCCCGAGGCAGGGGGAAATTCACCCCTCCACTTT.

Worth noting for this clonotype: Since no conserved phenylalanine or tryptophan closes the CDR3, a read error is the likely cause. The rearrangement joins TRBV2 to TRBJ2-7; D gene ambiguous. Trimming stripped 6 bases from V and 9 bases from J, with 21 bases between. This CDR3 comprises 14 residues. CDR1 and CDR2 (germline): SNHLY, FYNNEI. CDR3 sequence reads: CASRSTFLLRGQYL. CDR3 DNA sequence: TGTGCCAGCAGGAGTACATTCCTCCTACGAGGGCAGTACCTC.

The CDR3 reads CASSPTDPYEQYF. CDR3 DNA: TGTGCCAGCAGCCCGACAGACCCTTACGAGCAGTACTTC. The chain combines TRBV3-1 with TRBJ2-7, with D perhaps TRBD1 (5 bases). CDR3 length: 13 residues. V was pared by 4 bases and J by 4 bases, with 11 bases between. CDR1 is LGHDT and CDR2 is YNNKEL in the germline V gene (reference sequence).

To note about this clonotype: Germline is not matched at one junction end, which may reflect a read error. The chain has TRBV2 and TRBJ2-7, with unresolved D. This CDR3 region has 16 residues. Germline lookup yields CDR1 SNHLY and CDR2 FYNNEI. The CDR3 here is CASSDLGGENFYEQCF. For the CDR3, the DNA is TGTGCCAGCAGTGATTTAGGTGGGGAAAATTTCTACGAGCAGTGCTTC.